A selection of T cell receptor beta chains follows, all from one sample in a study of blood T cell repertoires in COVID-19. Data came from immunoSEQ multiplex PCR; TCRdb stores just in-frame clones and leaves some out. The table shows a few hundred thousand clones, with roughly four fifths occurring only once. Input material: peripheral blood. These TCRs come from an older woman with acute or convalescent COVID-19. CDR3s include the opening cysteine and the closing phenylalanine or tryptophan. A D gene is named only where the DNA matches it firmly. Rows may omit the clone size; those that give it use once, few, many or a size class.

v_gene,d_gene,j_gene,abundance,CDR3nt,CDR3aa
TRBV7-2,.,TRBJ1-3,.,TGTGCCAGCAGCGTAACTAAGACTCAAGGAAACACCATATATTTT,CASSVTKTQGNTIYF
TRBV14,.,TRBJ1-5,.,TGTGCCAGCAGCCAAGCAGGTCGTCAGCCCCAGCATTTT,CASSQAGRQPQHF
TRBV4-1,TRBD2,TRBJ2-1,.,TGCGCCAGCAGCCAAGGGACTAGCGGGGGGGAGTACAATGAGCAGTTCTTC,CASSQGTSGGEYNEQFF
TRBV4-1,.,TRBJ1-1,.,TGCGCCAGCAGCCAAGACAGGGCGATGAGCACTGAAGCTTTCTTT,CASSQDRAMSTEAFF
TRBV29-1,.,TRBJ2-3,.,TGCAGCGTTGACGCGGCAGCCTTTAGCACAGATACGCAGTATTTT,CSVDAAAFSTDTQYF
TRBV13,.,TRBJ1-1,.,TGTGCCAGCAGCTTAAACAGAGAAGCTTTCTTT,CASSLNREAFF
TRBV7-9,.,TRBJ1-6,.,TGTGCCAGCAGCTTAGCTGGTCGCCAGGTGACCCTCCACTTT,CASSLAGRQVTLHF
TRBV20-1,.,TRBJ1-1,.,TGCAGTGCTAGTGACAGAAAACAAGCTTTCTTT,CSASDRKQAFF
TRBV6-1,TRBD1,TRBJ1-2,.,TGTGCCAGCAGTGAAGATCGGACAGGAACCTATGGCTACACCTTC,CASSEDRTGTYGYTF
TRBV3-1/TRBV3-2,TRBD1,TRBJ2-7,.,TGTGCCAGCAGCCAGGGGACAGGGGGAACCTACGAGCAGTACTTC,CASSQGTGGTYEQYF
TRBV12-3/TRBV12-4,.,TRBJ1-1,.,TGTGCCAGCAGCCTTAACAGGGCACGAGCTTTCTTT,CASSLNRARAFF
TRBV7-2,.,TRBJ1-1,.,TGTGCCAGCAGCTTAGGCCGGGAGACCACTGAAGCTTTCTTT,CASSLGRETTEAFF
TRBV24-1,TRBD1,TRBJ1-5,.,TGTGCCACCCTAAGACAGGGGGCATACCAGCCCCAGCATTTT,CATLRQGAYQPQHF
TRBV7-2,.,TRBJ1-2,.,TGTGCCAGCAGCTCTCGACCGGGGGTTGGCTACACCTTC,CASSSRPGVGYTF
TRBV5-5,.,TRBJ1-2,.,TGTGCCAGCAGCTTGGAGGTCAGCGGCTATGGCTACACCTTC,CASSLEVSGYGYTF
TRBV19,TRBD1,TRBJ1-5,.,TGTGCCAGTAGCCGACAGGGGAATTTTAAAGGGGACAATCAGCCCCAGCATTTT,CASSRQGNFKGDNQPQHF
TRBV5-1,TRBD1,TRBJ1-2,.,TGCGCCAGCAGCCTCATGACAGGGGAAGATGGCTACACCTTC,CASSLMTGEDGYTF
TRBV18,.,TRBJ2-1,once,TGTGCCAGCTCACGACCAACCGAGGACAAGGCGAAGTTCTTC,CASSRPTEDKAKFF
TRBV3-1/TRBV3-2,.,TRBJ2-3,.,TGTGCCAGCAGCCAGGCCGGAGATGCAGATACGCAGTATTTT,CASSQAGDADTQYF
TRBV12-3/TRBV12-4,.,TRBJ1-2,.,TGTGCCAGCAGTTTCGGGGGGGGCTATGGCTACACCTTC,CASSFGGGYGYTF
TRBV7-8,TRBD1,TRBJ1-2,few,TGTGCCAGCAGCTTCGCCAGGGACAGGGCAGGCGGCTACACCTTC,CASSFARDRAGGYTF
TRBV6-2/TRBV6-3,TRBD2,TRBJ2-5,.,TGTGCCAGCAGTTTTGGACTAGCGGGGGGGCAAGAGACCCAGTACTTC,CASSFGLAGGQETQYF
TRBV5-4,.,TRBJ2-1,.,TGTGCCAGCAGCTTGCTCTCTGGCCCCAGGTCCTACAATGAGCAGTTCTTC,CASSLLSGPRSYNEQFF
TRBV5-5,.,TRBJ1-1,.,TGTGCCAGCAGCTTCGTTTTGGGGCCGGGCACTGAAGCTTTCTTT,CASSFVLGPGTEAFF
TRBV24-1,.,TRBJ2-2,.,TGTGCCACCAGTGCTATAACAGGGTTGACCGGGGAGCTGTTTTTT,CATSAITGLTGELFF
TRBV28,TRBD1,TRBJ1-4,few,TGTGCCAGCAGTGTCACGGGACAGGGGGCCAGAAAACTGTTTTTT,CASSVTGQGARKLFF